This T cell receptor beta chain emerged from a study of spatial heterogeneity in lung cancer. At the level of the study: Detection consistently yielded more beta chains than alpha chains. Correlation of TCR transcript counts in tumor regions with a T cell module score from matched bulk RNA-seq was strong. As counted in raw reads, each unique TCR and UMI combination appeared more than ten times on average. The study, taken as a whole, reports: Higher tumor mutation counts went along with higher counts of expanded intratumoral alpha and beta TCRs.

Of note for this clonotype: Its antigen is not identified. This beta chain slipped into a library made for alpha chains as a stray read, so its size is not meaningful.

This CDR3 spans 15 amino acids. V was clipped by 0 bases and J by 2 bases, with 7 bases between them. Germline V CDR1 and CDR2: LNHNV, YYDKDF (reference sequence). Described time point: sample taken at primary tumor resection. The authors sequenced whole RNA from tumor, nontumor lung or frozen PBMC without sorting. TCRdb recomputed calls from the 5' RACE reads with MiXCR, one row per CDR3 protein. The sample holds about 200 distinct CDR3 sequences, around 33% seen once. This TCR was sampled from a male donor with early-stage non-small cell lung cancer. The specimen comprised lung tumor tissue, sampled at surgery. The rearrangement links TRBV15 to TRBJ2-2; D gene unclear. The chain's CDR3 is CATSRERLNTGELFF. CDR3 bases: TGTGCCACCAGCAGAGAACGTCTCAACACCGGGGAGCTGTTTTTT. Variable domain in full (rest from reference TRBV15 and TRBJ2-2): DAMVIQNPRYQVTQFGKPVTLSCSQTLNHNVMYWYQQKSSQAPKLLFHYYDKDFNNEADTPDNFQSRRPNTSFCFLDIRSPGLGDTAMYLCATSRERLNTGELFFGEGSRLTVL.